The 25 T cell receptor beta chains below were found in one sample sequenced in a study of blood T cells in healthy people across ages (dated by TCRdb to about 2015). The library was prepared using 5' RACE. The data were produced on an Illumina HiSeq 2500. A second PCR of about 6 to 11 cycles was performed with a sample-barcoded 5' primer and a J-beta primer mix. The raw public reads went through TCRdb reprocessing: fastp at Q25, MiXCR clone calling, in-frame beta chains kept. Rows are combined by CDR3 protein, so each entry shows the most common genes and DNA. This sample holds about 650,000 distinct CDR3 sequences; over 40% were observed only once. Of the sample, approximately 12% is held by the ten largest clones. The material sequenced was blood. The receptors were sampled from a woman of 80 years or more in good health.

The rearrangement uses TRBV29-1 and TRBJ1-1, with 9 nucleotides matching TRBD1. Germline-derived CDR1 and CDR2 are SQVTM and ANQGSEA. This CDR3 contains 15 residues. The J segment lost 4 bases and the V segment lost 3 bases, leaving 9 bases of the junction unmatched. The CDR3 bases are TGCAGCGTTGAGGCCGGGACAGGGTTGGGCACTGAAGCTTTCTTT. Its translation is CSVEAGTGLGTEAFF.

This clonotype turned up a few times. The chain employs TRBV24-1 and TRBJ2-1; D is tentatively TRBD1 or TRBD2 (5 bases each). This CDR3 is built from 15 residues. V lost 4 bases, J lost 7 bases, and 16 bases lay in between. Germline V gene lookup returns CDR1 KGHDR and CDR2 SFDVKD. This CDR3 is CATSEPGTSGNEQFF. CDR3 bases: TGTGCCACCAGTGAACCCGGGACCTCGGGGAATGAGCAGTTCTTC.

This chain links TRBV6-2 or TRBV6-3 with TRBJ2-5; TRBD2 is a possible D gene (5 bases). The CDR3 length is 16 residues. Per germline, CDR1 MNHEY and CDR2 SVGEGT. V gave up 6 bases and J gave up 4 bases, with 21 bases separating them. DNA for the CDR3: TGTGCCAGCAGGCCTTCACTGAGGGCTGGGAGAGAGACCCAGTACTTC. Translating it yields CASRPSLRAGRETQYF.

The V gene is TRBV7-9, the J gene TRBJ1-4, with unresolved D. There are 17 residues in the CDR3. Germline CDR1 is SEHNR and CDR2 is FQNEAQ (reference sequence). V lost 1 base and J lost 9, with 21 bases in between. The CDR3 DNA sequence: TGTGCCAGCAGCTTAGTCTGGCTTAGGGAGGATGATAAAAAACTGTTTTTT. Protein product: CASSLVWLREDDKKLFF.

The chain joins TRBV4-2 to TRBJ1-1; D unresolved. CDR1 LGHNA and CDR2 YNFKEQ come from the germline V gene. The length of the CDR3 is 12 residues. Trimming shortened V by 3 bases and J by 12 bases, and 14 bases separated the two germline ends. CDR3: CASSQMNTETFF. The CDR3 nucleotides are TGTGCCAGCAGCCAGATGAACACTGAGACTTTCTTT.

This clonotype was recorded many times. The chain uses TRBV29-1 and TRBJ2-3; 14 bases line up with TRBD2. Germline assignment: CDR1 SQVTM and CDR2 ANQGSEA. The CDR3 is made up of 15 amino acids. V was pared by 5 bases and J by 6 bases, with 7 bases of the junction left unmatched. CDR3 DNA sequence: TGCAGCGTTTCGGGACTAGCGGGAGTATCTGATACGCAGTATTTT. It translates to CSVSGLAGVSDTQYF.

The chain links TRBV5-1 to TRBJ2-2; 8 positions match TRBD2. The germline V gene encodes CDR1 SGHRS and CDR2 YFSETQ. Trimming removed 5 bases from V and 0 bases from J; junction bases left unmatched: 9. The CDR3 has 17 amino acids. The CDR3 nucleotides are TGCGCCAGCAGTTGGAAGCGGGGGACCTCGAACACCGGGGAGCTGTTTTTT. Translation gives CASSWKRGTSNTGELFF.

This clonotype has ten or more counts. The chain has TRBV24-1 and TRBJ2-5; TRBD2 agrees at 15 bases. Germline trimming cut 0 bases from V and 0 bases from J; bases unmatched to any gene: 4. The germline V gene has CDR1 KGHDR and CDR2 SFDVKD. This CDR3 is 19 amino acids long. CDR3 nucleotide sequence: TGTGCCACCAGTGATTTGTCCGGGACTAGCGGGGGGTACCAAGAGACCCAGTACTTC. Translated, it gives CATSDLSGTSGGYQETQYF.

This clonotype was detected only a few times. The CDR3 loop reads CSALHSGGPYNEQFF. The CDR3 DNA reads TGCAGTGCTCTTCATAGCGGGGGGCCCTACAATGAGCAGTTCTTC. This rearrangement joins TRBV20-1 to TRBJ2-1; TRBD2 matches 10 bases. CDR3 length equals 15 residues. Trimming cost V 5 bases and J 2 bases; bases outside gene matches: 6. Germline lookup yields CDR1 DFQATT and CDR2 SNEGSKA (reference sequence).

The chain uses TRBV15 and TRBJ2-7; D unclear. Trimming took 0 bases from V and 1 from J, leaving 7 bases between them. The CDR3 is made up of 14 amino acids. CDR1 is LNHNV, CDR2 YYDKDF, per germline (reference sequence). The CDR3 region has the DNA TGTGCCACCAGCAGAGATTGGCAGTCCTACGAGCAGTACTTC. It specifies CATSRDWQSYEQYF.

The chain links TRBV5-1 to TRBJ1-1; no clear D gene. This CDR3 spans 15 amino acids. CDR1 SGHRS and CDR2 YFSETQ come from the germline V gene. Trimming removed 0 bases at V and 1 base at J, with 10 bases between. CDR3 region: CASSLADLPNTEAFF. Written as DNA, the CDR3 is TGCGCCAGCAGCTTGGCCGACCTGCCGAACACTGAAGCTTTCTTT.

The rearrangement links TRBV12-3 or TRBV12-4 to TRBJ2-1; D not certain. The J call may be in error: the DNA end matches TRBJ2-7 better. This CDR3 comprises 11 residues. The CDR3 sequence is CASSWNYEQYF. The DNA of the CDR3 is TGTGCCAGCAGTTGGAATTACGAGCAGTACTTC.

With respect to this clonotype: It may be a read error: a sequence one base away is much more abundant. This chain uses TRBV2 with TRBJ2-1; perhaps TRBD2 as D (5 bases). Looked up from germline, CDR1 is SNHLY and CDR2 is FYNNEI. This CDR3 spans 16 amino acids. The germline V and J ends were trimmed by 4 bases and 1 base, with 14 bases remaining between them. The CDR3 DNA is TGTGCCAGCAGTGTTCCGGGGATCGGGTCCTACAATGAGCAGTTCTTC. Residues: CASSVPGIGSYNEQFF.

Concerning this clonotype itself: A much larger clone differs from this one at a single base, so this may be a read error. This sequence joins TRBV7-2 and TRBJ2-3, with D unresolved. Per the germline V gene, CDR1 is SGHTA and CDR2 is FQGNSA. Trimming left V 5 bases short and J 0 bases short, with 15 bases between. The length of the CDR3 is 16 residues. DNA for the CDR3: TGTGCCAGCAGCCCCATCGAGACAAGTAGCACAGATACGCAGTATTTT. This gives the protein CASSPIETSSTDTQYF. The complete variable domain, with remaining parts taken from reference TRBV7-2 and TRBJ2-3, reads GAGVSQSPSNKVTEKGKDVELRCDPISGHTALYWYRQSLGQGLEFLIYFQGNSAPDKSGLPSDRFSAERTGGSVSTLTIQRTQQEDSAVYLCASSPIETSSTDTQYFGPGTRLTVL.

With respect to this clonotype: With a much larger clone just one base away, this may be a read error. The chain is built from TRBV20-1 and TRBJ2-5; unclear D gene. The end of the DNA fits TRBJ2-7 better, so the J call may be wrong. Looked up from germline, CDR1 is DFQATT and CDR2 is SNEGSKA (reference sequence). The CDR3 is 13 residues long. The CDR3 bases are TGCAGTCCGCACCTTGCAGGAGACGGCGAGCAGTACTTC. Translating it yields CSPHLAGDGEQYF.

As for this clonotype: A much larger clone lies one base from this, so it may be a read error. The genes are TRBV28 and TRBJ2-3; D unclear. Germline CDR1 reads MDHEN; CDR2 reads SYDVKM. The CDR3 runs 15 residues. V was cut by 1 base and J by 14 bases, with 22 bases left in between. The CDR3 DNA reads TGTGCCAGCAGTTTATTCCTTAACTCCGGGCCCTCCCGGTATTTT. As protein: CASSLFLNSGPSRYF.

This clonotype was recorded only once. V usage is TRBV20-1 and J usage is TRBJ2-7; 8 bases map to TRBD2. Trimming cost V 3 bases and J 5 bases; bases outside gene matches: 15. Germline V lookup: CDR1 DFQATT, CDR2 SNEGSKA (reference sequence). The CDR3 runs to 16 residues. CDR3 residues: CSASPRPGLVFHEQYF. CDR3 nucleotide sequence: TGCAGTGCTAGCCCCCGACCGGGACTAGTCTTCCACGAGCAGTACTTC.

The chain couples TRBV10-2 to TRBJ2-5, with 7 positions matching TRBD2. CDR1 and CDR2 (germline): WSHSY, SAAADI. The V and J ends lost 7 bases and 4 bases, in that order; junction bases with no gene match: 21. The length of the CDR3 is 18 residues. The CDR3, as DNA: TGCGCCAGCACCAGACTGGGGGGGAGCCGGAAGGAACTAGAGACCCAGTACTTC. Translation: CASTRLGGSRKELETQYF.

The chain has TRBV20-1 and TRBJ2-1; D assignment may be TRBD1 or TRBD2 (5 bases each). V was pared by 5 bases and J by 7 bases, with 15 bases between. Germline CDR1 and CDR2: DFQATT and SNEGSKA (reference sequence). This CDR3 has 13 amino acids. The CDR3 nucleotides are TGCAGTGCTGAGGGGCAGGGTGGGAATGAGCAGTTCTTC. This sequence encodes CSAEGQGGNEQFF.

The J gene is TRBJ1-5, the V gene TRBV6-5; D gene uncertain. The CDR3 spans 13 residues. The ends were cut back, 4 bases at V and 4 bases at J, with 8 bases in the middle. Germline CDR1 is MNHEY and CDR2 is SVGAGI. CDR3 sequence: CASSFSPNQPQHF. The CDR3 DNA reads TGTGCCAGCAGTTTTTCTCCTAATCAGCCCCAGCATTTT.

V is TRBV2 and J is TRBJ1-1; D gene unclear. Germline values: CDR1 SNHLY, CDR2 FYNNEI. The CDR3 totals 14 residues. The ends were cut back, 7 bases at V and 5 bases at J, with 17 bases in the middle. Here the CDR3 DNA reads TGTGCCAGCAATCTGGGAGGGATCGAGACTGAAGCTTTCTTT. It specifies CASNLGGIETEAFF.

The table lists this clonotype with many counts. A much larger clone lies one base from this, so it may be a read error. The rearrangement uses TRBV6-5 and TRBJ2-1; TRBD2 is a possible D gene (5 bases). V lost 5 bases and J 3 bases, leaving 14 bases between the germline ends. This CDR3 has 15 residues. Germline values: CDR1 MNHEY, CDR2 SVGAGI. This CDR3 is CASSPARGFYNEQFF. CDR3 bases: TGTGCCAGCAGTCCGGCCCGGGGTTTCTACAATGAGCAGTTCTTC.

This chain joins TRBV6-1 and TRBJ2-3, with D perhaps TRBD1 or TRBD2 (6 bases each). The germline V gene encodes CDR1 MNHNS and CDR2 SASEGT. With 8 bases removed from V and 0 bases from J, the gap between germline ends came to 12 bases. This CDR3 contains 14 residues. The CDR3, as DNA: TGTGCCAGCCTAACGGGGGCAAGCACAGATACGCAGTATTTT. Translated, it gives CASLTGASTDTQYF.

The J gene is TRBJ2-1, the V gene TRBV12-3 or TRBV12-4; D is tentatively TRBD1 or TRBD2 (5 bases each). This CDR3 has 14 amino acids. V lost 3 bases and J lost 9, with 15 bases in between. CDR3 region: CASSLGPQVAEQFF. Here the CDR3 DNA reads TGTGCCAGCAGTTTGGGACCGCAGGTCGCTGAGCAGTTCTTC.

This clonotype was observed at least ten times. This rearrangement joins TRBV6-5 to TRBJ1-6; 8 bases are shared with TRBD1. After removal of 6 bases from V and 15 bases from J, the junction contained 13 bases not matched to a gene. CDR3 size: 14 residues. Germline V gives CDR1 MNHEY, CDR2 SVGAGI. This CDR3 is CASSQTGTGGNLHF. The CDR3 coding sequence is TGTGCCAGCAGCCAAACCGGGACAGGTGGAAACCTCCACTTT.